Each of the 18 T cell receptor beta chains below was sequenced from the same sample in a study of blood T cell repertoires in COVID-19. The data were produced by immunoSEQ multiplex PCR, yet TCRdb's version contains in-frame clones alone and is incomplete. The sample holds 35,000 to 50,000 clones, approximately 70% seen once. The sample comprised peripheral blood. These receptors came from an elderly man with acute or convalescent COVID-19.

The rearrangement joins TRBV19 to TRBJ1-2; D perhaps matches TRBD1 (6 bases). Trimming removed 5 bases from V and 2 bases from J, with 15 bases in between. Germline V gives CDR1 LNHDA, CDR2 SQIVND (reference sequence). The CDR3 contains 15 residues. Here the CDR3 DNA reads TGTGCCAGTAGTGCCGTGACGACAGGAAACTATGGCTACACCTTC. This gives the protein CASSAVTTGNYGYTF.

The J gene is TRBJ2-2, the V gene TRBV5-5, with D maybe TRBD1 (5 bases). CDR3 length: 14 amino acids. Germline V gene lookup returns CDR1 SGHKS and CDR2 YYEKEE (reference sequence). V was pared by 2 bases and J by 3 bases, with 8 bases between. The CDR3 region is CASSFQGDTGELFF. Written as DNA, the CDR3 is TGTGCCAGCAGCTTCCAGGGTGACACCGGGGAGCTGTTTTTT.

The rearrangement links TRBV2 to TRBJ1-2, with 7 bases aligning to TRBD1. CDR3 size: 20 residues. The germline V gene encodes CDR1 SNHLY and CDR2 FYNNEI. V shed 2 bases, J shed 8 bases, and the junction held 26 bases outside the gene matches. CDR3 sequence reads: CASSEIFRRSLKTGSHGYTF. CDR3 DNA sequence: TGTGCCAGCAGTGAAATCTTCAGGAGGTCGCTAAAGACAGGGAGTCACGGCTACACCTTC.

The chain employs TRBV6-5 and TRBJ1-1, with 7 bases that match TRBD1. This CDR3 has 14 amino acids. With 2 bases clipped from V and 6 bases from J, the junction kept 6 bases outside the gene matches. CDR1 MNHEY and CDR2 SVGAGI come from the germline V gene. CDR3 protein: CASSYGQTGPEAFF. CDR3 nucleotides: TGTGCCAGCAGTTACGGGCAGACAGGGCCTGAAGCTTTCTTT.

The V call is TRBV7-9, the J call TRBJ1-4; maybe TRBD1 (6 bases). Germline V CDR1 and CDR2: SEHNR, FQNEAQ (reference sequence). V was clipped by 5 bases and J by 8 bases, with 15 bases between them. The CDR3 totals 14 residues. CDR3 amino acids: CASSAGGVREKLFF. CDR3 bases: TGTGCCAGCAGCGCTGGGGGCGTAAGGGAAAAACTGTTTTTT. Full variable domain (missing parts from reference TRBV7-9 and TRBJ1-4): DTGVSQNPRHKITKRGQNVTFRCDPISEHNRLYWYRQTLGQGPEFLTYFQNEAQLEKSRLLSDRFSAERPKGSFSTLEIQRTEQGDSAMYLCASSAGGVREKLFFGSGTQLSVL.

This clone was found once. V is TRBV7-6 and J is TRBJ2-1, with TRBD2 identical over 7 bases. The CDR3 contains 16 residues. Germline CDR1 SGHVS, CDR2 FNYEAQ. With 5 bases clipped from V and 0 bases from J, the junction kept 7 bases outside the gene matches. Here the CDR3 DNA reads TGTGCCAGCAGCCGGACGGGGGGTAGCTCCTACAATGAGCAGTTCTTC. Its translation: CASSRTGGSSYNEQFF.

J is TRBJ1-2 and V is TRBV29-1, with 7 bases lining up with TRBD1. Germline trimming cut 3 bases from V and 0 bases from J; bases unmatched to any gene: 7. This CDR3 has 15 residues. Germline assignment: CDR1 SQVTM and CDR2 ANQGSEA. CDR3 sequence (DNA): TGCAGCGTTGATTCTGGGACAGCTACTAACTATGGCTACACCTTC. Translation gives CSVDSGTATNYGYTF.

This clone was seen a few times. This chain connects TRBV27 to TRBJ2-7; D unresolved. With 6 bases removed from V and 3 bases from J, the gap between germline ends came to 9 bases. CDR1 is MNHEY and CDR2 is SMNVEV in the germline V gene (reference sequence). The CDR3 consists of 12 residues. CDR3 bases: TGTGCCAGCAGCCACAACAGCTACGAGCAGTACTTC. This codes for CASSHNSYEQYF.

The V and J genes are TRBV6-5 and TRBJ2-2, with 12 bases matching TRBD2. With V trimmed by 8 bases and J by 6 bases, 7 bases remained unmatched. This CDR3 has 15 amino acids. The germline CDR1 and CDR2 sequences are MNHEY and SVGAGI. CDR3 region: CASLRLAGDAGELFF. CDR3 DNA: TGTGCCAGCTTAAGACTAGCGGGAGATGCCGGGGAGCTGTTTTTT.

This clone was detected a few times. The J gene is TRBJ2-1, the V gene TRBV24-1; 10 nucleotides agree with TRBD2. The CDR3 is made up of 15 amino acids. Germline lookup yields CDR1 KGHDR and CDR2 SFDVKD. After removal of 0 bases from V and 10 bases from J, the junction contained 5 bases not matched to a gene. CDR3 DNA: TGTGCCACCAGTGATTTGGCTAGCGGGGGAAAAGAGCAGTTCTTC. Protein product: CATSDLASGGKEQFF.

The sample holds one count of this clone. The CDR3 nucleotides are TGTGCCAGCAGCCAAGATTTCCGGACAGGGGTTGGTGGTAGCACAGATACGCAGTATTTT. Amino acids: CASSQDFRTGVGGSTDTQYF. The genes are TRBV3-1 (or the pseudogene TRBV3-2) and TRBJ2-3; TRBD1 agrees at 9 bases. The CDR3 has 20 amino acids. The V gene end was trimmed by 0 bases and the J gene end by 0 bases; junction bases not matched to a gene: 13. Germline loops: CDR1 LGHDT, CDR2 YNNKEL (reference sequence).

The V and J genes are TRBV7-2 and TRBJ2-7; D remains unclear. The germline V gene has CDR1 SGHTA and CDR2 FQGNSA. Trimming pared 5 bases from V and 2 bases from J, leaving 13 bases between. The CDR3 contains 14 residues. CDR3 sequence (DNA): TGTGCCAGCAGCAAAGAGCCGTCCCCCTACGAGCAGTACTTC. Protein sequence: CASSKEPSPYEQYF.

This chain joins TRBV7-8 and TRBJ2-3, with 11 bases lining up with TRBD2. V lost 2 bases, J lost 5 bases, and 6 bases stayed unmatched. This CDR3 has 16 amino acids. Looked up from germline, CDR1 is SGHVS and CDR2 is FQNEAQ. CDR3 nucleotide sequence: TGTGCCAGCAGCTTAAATCCTAGCGGGGGGCGAGATACGCAGTATTTT. It encodes CASSLNPSGGRDTQYF.

The V and J genes are TRBV7-9 and TRBJ1-2, with D maybe TRBD1 (6 bases). Germline lookup yields CDR1 SEHNR and CDR2 FQNEAQ (reference sequence). The CDR3 spans 14 residues. The V end lost 5 bases, the J end lost 5 bases, and 15 bases lay between the germline ends. The CDR3 DNA sequence: TGTGCCAGCAGCCCAGGACAGCTAATATATGGCTACACCTTC. This encodes CASSPGQLIYGYTF.

The chain recombines TRBV11-3 with TRBJ2-1; D might be TRBD1 (5 bases). The CDR3 runs to 14 residues. Germline CDR1 reads SGHNT; CDR2 reads YENEEA. V shed 5 bases and J shed 6 bases, with 14 bases lying between them. The CDR3 is CASSPQGHLNEQFF. CDR3 nucleotide sequence: TGTGCCAGCAGCCCGCAGGGTCACCTCAATGAGCAGTTCTTC.

This clone was detected only once. The rearrangement uses TRBV15 and TRBJ1-1; perhaps TRBD1 as D (5 bases). V gave up 0 bases and J gave up 3 bases, with 11 bases separating them. CDR1 is LNHNV and CDR2 is YYDKDF in the germline V gene (reference sequence). The CDR3 runs to 15 residues. DNA for the CDR3: TGTGCCACCAGCAGAGATCCCGGGGGGGACACTGAAGCTTTCTTT. Amino acid sequence: CATSRDPGGDTEAFF.

The chain has TRBV12-5 and TRBJ1-2; TRBD1 might be the D (5 bases). V shed 2 bases and J shed 3 bases, with 7 bases lying between them. There are 13 residues in the CDR3. From germline, CDR1 is LGHNT and CDR2 FRNRAP. The CDR3 DNA reads as TGTGCTAGTGGTTTGCAGACAGACTATGGCTACACCTTC. Translated, it gives CASGLQTDYGYTF.

This clone occurred once. The genes are TRBV4-1 and TRBJ1-2; a possible D gene is TRBD1 (6 bases). The germline V gene encodes CDR1 MGHRA and CDR2 YSYEKL. There are 14 residues in the CDR3. Trimming cost V 1 base and J 7 bases, with 13 bases left between them. CDR3 protein: CASSQVVGAPGYTF. The CDR3 DNA sequence: TGCGCCAGCAGCCAAGTGGTGGGGGCCCCTGGCTACACCTTC.